Presented here are 8 T cell receptor beta chains from one specimen sequenced in a study of blood T cells in healthy people across ages. Then a second PCR, running roughly 7 to 11 cycles, was carried out with a sample-barcoded 5' primer and a J-beta primer mix. TCRdb reanalysed the 5' RACE reads using MiXCR and keeps one entry per CDR3 protein. The sample lists approximately 690,000 distinct CDR3 sequences; around 41% were seen once. The material sequenced was blood. These receptors were obtained from a man older than 75 in good health.

This chain links TRBV6-2 or TRBV6-3 with TRBJ2-5; D ambiguous. V gave up 0 bases and J gave up 5 bases, with 13 bases separating them. Germline CDR1 is MNHEY and CDR2 is SVGEGT. This CDR3 contains 15 residues. DNA of the CDR3: TGTGCCAGCAGTTACTCGGACGGCCTATGGGAGACCCAGTACTTC. Encoded protein: CASSYSDGLWETQYF.

The genes are TRBV7-9 and TRBJ2-4; D ambiguous. Trimming took 4 bases from V and 9 from J, leaving 16 bases between them. This CDR3 is built from 14 residues. From germline, CDR1 is SEHNR and CDR2 FQNEAQ (reference sequence). The CDR3 nucleotides read TGTGCCAGCAGCTGCGAGTCTCCTGGGTGCATTCAGTACTTC. Amino acid sequence: CASSCESPGCIQYF.

The rearrangement links TRBV4-3 to TRBJ1-1; D may be TRBD1 (5 bases). The germline V gene encodes CDR1 LGHNA and CDR2 YSLEER. This CDR3 is built from 14 residues. V was cut by 1 base and J by 7 bases, with 13 bases left in between. This chain's CDR3 is CASSQALGEIEAFF. CDR3 nucleotide sequence: TGCGCCAGCAGCCAAGCTCTAGGGGAAATTGAAGCTTTCTTT.

The J gene is TRBJ2-4, the V gene TRBV6-6; tentatively, D is TRBD1 (6 bases). The closer fit of TRBJ2-5 to the DNA end suggests the J call may be wrong. The germline CDR1 and CDR2 sequences are MNHNY and SVGAGI (reference sequence). The length of the CDR3 is 15 residues. DNA of the CDR3: TGTGCCAACAACCCCGAAGTGGGGCAGGGGGAGACCCAGTACTTC. Its translation is CANNPEVGQGETQYF.

The chain couples TRBV4-3 to TRBJ2-1; D possibly corresponds to TRBD1 (5 bases). The germline CDR1 and CDR2 sequences are LGHNA and YSLEER. V lost 1 base and J 10 bases, leaving 17 bases between the germline ends. The CDR3 runs 15 residues. The CDR3 region has the DNA TGCGCCAGCAGCCAAGTGGCGACAGACCTCTACGAGCAGTTCTTC. This translates into CASSQVATDLYEQFF.

This clonotype was seen many times. The chain employs TRBV6-5 and TRBJ2-5; 7 bases are a match to TRBD2. Losses at the gene ends were 6 bases for V and 5 bases for J; bases not matched to a gene: 6. The germline V gene has CDR1 MNHEY and CDR2 SVGAGI. The CDR3 sequence is 13 residues long. CDR3 sequence: CASRRGGYETQYF. The CDR3 region has the DNA TGTGCCAGCAGGCGGGGAGGGTACGAGACCCAGTACTTC.

There are a few counts of this clonotype. V gene TRBV7-6 combines with J gene TRBJ2-3; possible D gene TRBD2, 6 bases. Germline-derived CDR1 and CDR2 are SGHVS and FNYEAQ. The CDR3 sequence is 16 residues long. The V gene lost 0 bases and the J gene lost 3 bases, with 13 bases spanning the gap. CDR3 sequence (DNA): TGTGCCAGCAGCTTAGCCAGGGCCGGGGGTACAGATACGCAGTATTTT. Its translation: CASSLARAGGTDTQYF.

This clonotype has only a few counts. The rearrangement links TRBV10-3 to TRBJ2-3, with 9 bases matching TRBD2. The V gene end was trimmed by 0 bases and the J gene end by 3 bases; junction bases not matched to a gene: 4. CDR3 length: 16 residues. CDR1 is ENHRY, CDR2 SYGVKD, per germline. This chain's CDR3 is CAISESELAGTDTQYF. In DNA form, the CDR3 reads TGTGCCATCAGTGAGTCGGAGCTAGCGGGAACAGATACGCAGTATTTT.